These 21 T cell receptor beta chains originate from one sample sequenced in a study of T-cell memory formation after mild COVID-19. MiXCR, applied by TCRdb to the 5' RACE reads, yields one record per CDR3 protein. Of approximately 82,000 distinct CDR3 sequences in the sample, roughly 13% were seen once. The specimen was PBMCs or a T cell subset sorted from them (not recorded which). These receptors were taken from a man aged 18 to 29 who had mild COVID-19 (a few samples of this study predate the infection). Cell type and time point are not known.

This clonotype was counted many times. The V gene is TRBV5-5, the J gene TRBJ2-2, with 16 bases identical to TRBD2. This CDR3 region has 19 residues. Germline trimming cut 3 bases from V and 0 bases from J; bases unmatched to any gene: 5. Germline CDR1 SGHKS, CDR2 YYEKEE (reference sequence). CDR3 coding DNA: TGTGCCAGCAGCTACCCCGGGACTAGCGGGGGGGCGAACACCGGGGAGCTGTTTTTT. Translated, it gives CASSYPGTSGGANTGELFF.

V usage is TRBV29-1 and J usage is TRBJ1-1; D gene unclear. This CDR3 has 11 amino acids. The V gene lost 4 bases and the J gene lost 1 base, with 4 bases spanning the gap. Germline values: CDR1 SQVTM, CDR2 ANQGSEA. CDR3 residues: CSVVSNTEAFF. In nucleotides, the CDR3 is TGCAGCGTTGTCTCGAACACTGAAGCTTTCTTT.

This clonotype was counted at least ten times. This rearrangement joins TRBV7-8 to TRBJ2-1; perhaps D is TRBD1 or TRBD2 (5 bases each). The CDR3 covers 16 residues. Germline loops: CDR1 SGHVS, CDR2 FQNEAQ. The V gene lost 1 base and the J gene lost 9 bases, with 19 bases spanning the gap. CDR3 nucleotide sequence: TGTGCCAGCAGCTTAGGCTTGGGGGAATACCGGGGTGAGCAGTTCTTC. This sequence encodes CASSLGLGEYRGEQFF.

This clonotype was seen a handful of times. The chain uses TRBV21-1 and TRBJ2-7; the tabulated D call, TRBD1, remains unverified against the DNA. TRBV21-1 counts as a pseudogene. This CDR3 contains 15 residues. CDR3 amino acids: CASSKVQGGNYEQYV. CDR3 DNA: TGTGCCAGCAGCAAGGTCCAGGGGGGGAATTACGAGCAGTACGTC.

J is TRBJ2-3 and V is TRBV12-3 or TRBV12-4, with 8 bases identical to TRBD1. Trimming at V came to 6 bases and at J to 2 bases, leaving 13 bases not matched to a gene. The CDR3 is 17 residues long. Here the CDR3 DNA reads TGTGCCAGCAGCCCCGGGTTGGGACAGGCCTACACAGATACGCAGTATTTT. Residues: CASSPGLGQAYTDTQYF.

This clonotype has only a few counts. This rearrangement joins TRBV5-5 to TRBJ2-2; D is unresolved. The CDR3 runs to 12 residues. V shed 0 bases and J shed 6 bases, with 3 bases lying between them. CDR1 is SGHKS, CDR2 YYEKEE, per germline (reference sequence). DNA of the CDR3: TGTGCCAGCAGCTTGGTCCCCGGGGAGCTGTTTTTT. Translation: CASSLVPGELFF.

The rearrangement joins TRBV7-9 to TRBJ1-2, with no clear D. The V gene's germline CDR1 is SEHNR and CDR2 FQNEAQ (reference sequence). Between the trimmed V and J ends, which lost 5 bases and 1 base, there was a span of 17 bases. The CDR3 runs 16 residues. The CDR3 nucleotides are TGTGCCAGCAGCCCGTCCCCCACGGAACATAACTATGGCTACACCTTC. Its translation: CASSPSPTEHNYGYTF. Looking up the rest from reference TRBV7-9 and TRBJ1-2 gives the full variable domain: DTGVSQNPRHKITKRGQNVTFRCDPISEHNRLYWYRQTLGQGPEFLTYFQNEAQLEKSRLLSDRFSAERPKGSFSTLEIQRTEQGDSAMYLCASSPSPTEHNYGYTFGSGTRLTVV.

This clonotype was seen ten or more times. The genes are TRBV24-1 and TRBJ1-5; D not certain. In germline, CDR1 is KGHDR, CDR2 SFDVKD. This CDR3 comprises 12 residues. V dropped 3 bases and J dropped 3 bases, with 2 bases sitting between them. CDR3 sequence: CATSDLNQPQHF. The CDR3 bases are TGTGCCACCAGTGATCTCAATCAGCCCCAGCATTTT.

This clonotype was detected many times. The V and J genes are TRBV5-6 and TRBJ1-5; 7 bases match TRBD1. The CDR3 totals 15 residues. The ends lost 4 bases at V and 0 bases at J; junction bases unmatched: 4. The germline CDR1 and CDR2 sequences are SGHDT and YYEEEE. Written as DNA, the CDR3 is TGTGCCAGCAGCATGGGACAGATTAGCAATCAGCCCCAGCATTTT. Translation gives CASSMGQISNQPQHF.

V usage is TRBV27 and J usage is TRBJ1-3; maybe TRBD1 (5 bases). The V gene's germline CDR1 is MNHEY and CDR2 SMNVEV (reference sequence). Trimming left V 2 bases short and J 7 bases short, with 12 bases between. This CDR3 spans 14 amino acids. Written as DNA, the CDR3 is TGTGCCAGCAGTTTAAGACAGAGCGGTAACACCATATATTTT. It is translated as CASSLRQSGNTIYF.

This clonotype has only a few counts. The rearrangement uses TRBV6-2 or TRBV6-3 and TRBJ1-1; no reliable D call. The germline V gene has CDR1 MNHEY and CDR2 SVGEGT. Between the trimmed V and J ends, which lost 0 bases and 6 bases, there was a span of 11 bases. The CDR3 sequence is 14 residues long. The CDR3 DNA reads as TGTGCCAGCAGTTACTCGAGCCCCATTGCTGAAGCTTTCTTT. Translation: CASSYSSPIAEAFF.

The genes are TRBV12-3 or TRBV12-4 and TRBJ2-3; D is perhaps TRBD2 (7 bases). V was clipped by 8 bases and J by 5 bases, with 14 bases between them. This CDR3 region has 13 residues. CDR3 DNA sequence: TGTGCCAGCGGGGAGGGGGAAAAAGATACGCAGTATTTT. Its protein is CASGEGEKDTQYF.

This rearrangement joins TRBV11-2 to TRBJ1-6; the match to TRBD1 covers 7 bases. This CDR3 is 14 amino acids long. Germline assignment: CDR1 SGHAT and CDR2 FQNNGV. Trimming took 5 bases from V and 7 from J; bases not matched to a gene: 5. This chain's CDR3 is CASSAGTANSPLHF. DNA of the CDR3: TGTGCCAGCAGCGCCGGGACAGCAAATTCACCCCTCCACTTT.

This clonotype was recorded a few times. The chain's CDR3 is CASSSPSGGADIQYF. CDR3 DNA: TGTGCCAGCAGTTCTCCAAGCGGGGGGGCGGACATTCAGTACTTC. V usage is TRBV6-2 or TRBV6-3 and J usage is TRBJ2-4; 10 nucleotides agree with TRBD2. Per germline, CDR1 MNHEY and CDR2 SVGEGT. V gave up 4 bases and J gave up 8 bases; unmatched junction bases: 8. CDR3 length: 15 residues.

This clonotype has more than one count but fewer than ten. The chain recombines TRBV5-4 with TRBJ2-7; no clear D gene. The CDR3 is made up of 12 amino acids. The germline CDR1 and CDR2 sequences are SGHNT and YYREEE (reference sequence). Trimming removed 2 bases from V and 7 bases from J, with 10 bases in between. CDR3 residues: CASSFGNGEQYV. CDR3 bases: TGTGCCAGCAGCTTCGGTAATGGTGAGCAGTACGTC.

This chain joins TRBV5-6 and TRBJ1-4, with D maybe TRBD1 (5 bases). V was clipped by 1 base and J by 8 bases, with 18 bases between them. This CDR3 has 16 residues. CDR1 and CDR2 from the germline V gene are SGHDT and YYEEEE. The DNA of the CDR3 is TGTGCCAGCAGCTTGTATCGGGCAGGGCTCGAAGAAAAACTGTTTTTT. This gives the protein CASSLYRAGLEEKLFF.

The chain couples TRBV5-1 to TRBJ2-2; D gene ambiguous. There are 15 residues in the CDR3. Germline assignment: CDR1 SGHRS and CDR2 YFSETQ. The V gene lost 2 bases and the J gene lost 0 bases, with 8 bases spanning the gap. The CDR3 region has the DNA TGCGCCAGCAGCTTTTGGAACGCGAACACCGGGGAGCTGTTTTTT. Encoded protein: CASSFWNANTGELFF.

This chain connects TRBV29-1 to TRBJ2-2; 8 bases agree with TRBD1. V lost 5 bases and J lost 6; bases outside the gene matches: 8. The germline V gene encodes CDR1 SQVTM and CDR2 ANQGSEA. The CDR3 has 14 amino acids. CDR3 residues: CSVTPGGAAGELFF. The CDR3 region has the DNA TGCAGCGTTACCCCAGGGGGCGCGGCCGGGGAGCTGTTTTTT.

There are a few counts of this clonotype. The chain carries TRBV23-1 and TRBJ1-1, with D possibly being TRBD1 (5 bases). TRBV23-1 falls under the ORF class, with uncertain function. The CDR3 is 13 residues long. V shed 8 bases and J shed 4 bases, with 14 bases lying between them. CDR3 residues: CASPPGVATEAFF. The DNA for the CDR3 is TGCGCCAGCCCGCCGGGGGTGGCCACTGAAGCTTTCTTT.

The V and J genes are TRBV20-1 and TRBJ2-5, with D perhaps assigned TRBD1 or TRBD2 (5 bases each). The germline V gene encodes CDR1 DFQATT and CDR2 SNEGSKA (reference sequence). This CDR3 is built from 15 residues. Trimming removed 3 bases at V and 2 bases at J, with 16 bases between. For the CDR3, the DNA is TGCAGTGCTAGTTGTCCCCTAGAGGGGCAAGAGACCCAGTACTTC. As protein: CSASCPLEGQETQYF.

This clonotype was counted between two and nine times. The chain combines TRBV6-2 or TRBV6-3 with TRBJ2-7; D unclear. Between the trimmed V and J ends, which lost 7 bases and 6 bases, there was a span of 13 bases. Per the germline V gene, CDR1 is MNHEY and CDR2 is SVGEGT. This CDR3 is built from 12 residues. The CDR3 sequence: CASNARLGEQYV. The CDR3 nucleotides are TGTGCCAGCAATGCCAGGCTTGGCGAGCAGTACGTC.